The 26 T cell receptor beta chains below all came from one sample that was sequenced in a study of shared clonotypes between healthy human individuals. Sequencing was performed with immunoSEQ multiplex PCR; in TCRdb, only in-frame clones are kept and a portion is missing. The top ten hold around 1.5% of the sample, which has some 1 million clones, about 70% seen once. The source material was memory CD4+ T cells sorted from blood. Sample subset: CD45RA-negative fraction. The receptors originated from a man between 18 and 29 years old in good health.

The chain has TRBV7-9 and TRBJ2-1; 7 bases are a match to TRBD2. The CDR3 is 16 residues long. J was trimmed by 0 bases and V by 5 bases; bases with no gene match: 7. CDR1 is SEHNR and CDR2 is FQNEAQ in the germline V gene (reference sequence). The CDR3 DNA sequence: TGTGCCAGCAGCAGGCTAGCGGAGAGCTCCTACAATGAGCAGTTCTTC. It translates to CASSRLAESSYNEQFF.

The J gene is TRBJ1-5, the V gene TRBV6-1, with TRBD1 as a possible D gene (6 bases). This CDR3 is built from 15 residues. Looked up from germline, CDR1 is MNHNS and CDR2 is SASEGT. Trimming stripped 2 bases from V and 4 bases from J, with 12 bases between. In nucleotides, the CDR3 is TGTGCCAGCAGTGAAAGGACAGCCTATAATCAGCCCCAGCATTTT. It yields the protein CASSERTAYNQPQHF.

The chain carries TRBV29-1 and TRBJ2-2; D possibly corresponds to TRBD1 (6 bases). V was shortened by 6 bases and J by 7 bases, with 15 bases between the two germline ends. CDR3 length: 13 residues. Germline CDR1 SQVTM, CDR2 ANQGSEA. CDR3 sequence: CSVETVRGGELFF. DNA of the CDR3: TGCAGCGTCGAAACCGTCAGGGGCGGGGAGCTGTTTTTT.

This clone was seen a handful of times. The gene calls are TRBV6-1 and TRBJ2-7; the D call may be TRBD1 or TRBD2 (5 bases each). The CDR3 contains 14 residues. Trimming stripped 6 bases from V and 5 bases from J, with 17 bases between. Germline V gives CDR1 MNHNS, CDR2 SASEGT. CDR3 sequence: CASRRAGLVDEQYF. The CDR3 bases are TGTGCCAGCAGGAGGGCAGGGTTGGTGGACGAGCAGTACTTC.

This chain uses TRBV7-9 with TRBJ2-5; 14 nucleotides match TRBD2. The V segment lost 5 bases and the J segment 6 bases; nucleotides outside the gene matches: 11. This CDR3 is 17 amino acids long. Germline CDR1 reads SEHNR; CDR2 reads FQNEAQ (reference sequence). This CDR3 is CASSPMTSGGALKTQYF. In DNA form, the CDR3 reads TGTGCCAGCAGCCCGATGACTAGCGGGGGGGCTTTGAAGACCCAGTACTTC.

V gene TRBV6-1 combines with J gene TRBJ2-3; TRBD2 agrees at 8 bases. V shed 1 base and J 10 bases; nucleotides not matched to a gene: 4. CDR1 MNHNS and CDR2 SASEGT come from the germline V gene. The CDR3 has 13 amino acids. CDR3 DNA: TGTGCCAGCAGTGAAGTAGCGGGATTGGCGCAGTATTTT. It encodes CASSEVAGLAQYF.

On this clone itself: The sample contains more than one DNA sequence encoding this CDR3. The rearrangement uses TRBV7-2 and TRBJ2-3, with D unclear. The ends were cut back, 5 bases at V and 6 bases at J, with 9 bases in the middle. Germline V gene data show CDR1 as SGHTA and CDR2 as FQGNSA. The CDR3 is 12 residues long. Here the CDR3 reads CASSLLTDTQYF. The CDR3 nucleotides read TGTGCCAGCAGCCTCTTGACGGATACGCAGTATTTT.

V is TRBV28 and J is TRBJ2-3; either TRBD1 or TRBD2 may fit D (5 bases each). CDR1 and CDR2 from the germline V gene are MDHEN and SYDVKM. Trimming took 5 bases from V and 5 from J, leaving 20 bases between them. CDR3 length equals 16 residues. The CDR3 here is CASSVQPGPGLDTQYF. DNA for the CDR3: TGTGCCAGCAGTGTACAGCCGGGACCGGGTTTAGATACGCAGTATTTT.

The rearrangement links TRBV25-1 to TRBJ2-2; no clear D. The CDR3 sequence is 14 residues long. CDR1 is MGHDK and CDR2 is SYGVNS in the germline V gene. Deletions cut 4 bases from V and 6 bases from J, with 12 bases between. The CDR3: CASSANIGSGELFF. The CDR3, as DNA: TGTGCCAGCAGTGCCAACATCGGGTCCGGGGAGCTGTTTTTT.

The J gene is TRBJ1-6, the V gene TRBV5-8; no reliable D call. Between the trimmed V and J ends, which lost 0 bases and 6 bases, there was a span of 13 bases. CDR1 is SGHTS, CDR2 YDEGEE, per germline. The CDR3 has 16 residues. CDR3 in DNA: TGTGCCAGCAGCTTGGGGAGAAGACGAACTAATTCACCCCTCCACTTT. This encodes CASSLGRRRTNSPLHF.

The rearrangement links TRBV5-4 to TRBJ2-1; 7 bases fit TRBD2. The CDR3 has 15 amino acids. The J segment lost 5 bases and the V segment lost 1 base, leaving 6 bases of the junction unmatched. The V gene's germline CDR1 is SGHNT and CDR2 YYREEE (reference sequence). CDR3 bases: TGTGCCAGCAGCTTGCAAAACGGGGGGAACAATGAGCAGTTCTTC. Its translation is CASSLQNGGNNEQFF.

The rearrangement joins TRBV9 to TRBJ1-1; maybe TRBD1 (5 bases). Trimming cost V 8 bases and J 0 bases, with 8 bases left between them. CDR3 size: 12 residues. Germline values: CDR1 SGDLS, CDR2 YYNGEE. The CDR3 DNA reads TGTGCCAGTGGGACGGTGAACACTGAAGCTTTCTTT. Its protein product is CASGTVNTEAFF.

V is TRBV19 and J is TRBJ2-6; 12 nucleotides agree with TRBD1. Germline trimming cut 5 bases from V and 4 bases from J; bases unmatched to any gene: 12. The germline CDR1 and CDR2 sequences are LNHDA and SQIVND (reference sequence). This CDR3 is built from 19 residues. The CDR3 protein is CASSSKPGQGAIGANVLTF. The CDR3 nucleotides read TGTGCCAGTAGTTCGAAACCGGGACAGGGGGCGATAGGGGCCAACGTCCTGACTTTC.

This chain joins TRBV2 and TRBJ1-1; 9 positions agree with TRBD1. After removal of 7 bases from V and 1 base from J, the junction contained 7 bases not matched to a gene. Germline CDR1 SNHLY, CDR2 FYNNEI. CDR3 length equals 15 residues. The CDR3 nucleotides read TGTGCCAGCAAAGATAGGACAGGGGCGAACACTGAAGCTTTCTTT. Residues: CASKDRTGANTEAFF.

This clone showed up just a few times. The CDR3 DNA is TGTGCCAGCAGTTTTGCCCCAACTCGCGAGCAGTACTTC. Its protein product is CASSFAPTREQYF. The V gene is TRBV7-9, the J gene TRBJ2-7; D not certain. V lost 6 bases, J lost 6 bases, and 15 bases lay in between. This CDR3 is built from 13 residues. Germline CDR1 and CDR2: SEHNR and FQNEAQ (reference sequence).

The chain is built from TRBV14 and TRBJ2-5, with D tentatively TRBD2 (6 bases). V lost 1 base, J lost 0 bases, and 9 bases lay in between. Germline assignment: CDR1 SGHDN and CDR2 FVKESK. This CDR3 comprises 15 residues. The CDR3 spells CASSQGRTNQETQYF. CDR3 DNA sequence: TGTGCCAGCAGCCAAGGCCGGACTAACCAAGAGACCCAGTACTTC.

The rearrangement uses TRBV4-1 and TRBJ2-3, with 10 bases aligning to TRBD2. The junction had 18 bases not matched to a gene; V was cut back by 1 base and J by 8 bases. This CDR3 has 19 residues. Germline CDR1 MGHRA, CDR2 YSYEKL. CDR3 sequence: CASSQGIGRLAGEVGTQYF. CDR3 nucleotide sequence: TGCGCCAGCAGCCAAGGAATAGGCCGCCTAGCGGGAGAGGTTGGTACGCAGTATTTT.

The chain links TRBV4-3 to TRBJ2-1, with 10 bases fitting TRBD2. The germline CDR1 and CDR2 sequences are LGHNA and YSLEER. The CDR3 totals 18 residues. The junction had 9 bases not matched to a gene; V was cut back by 0 bases and J by 4 bases. The CDR3 DNA sequence: TGCGCCAGCAGCCAAGATGGTCTAGCGGGAGCCCCATACAATGAGCAGTTCTTC. Its translation: CASSQDGLAGAPYNEQFF.

J is TRBJ1-2 and V is TRBV5-5, with D unclear. This CDR3 comprises 14 residues. Trimming cost V 1 base and J 4 bases, with 11 bases left between them. Germline V gives CDR1 SGHKS, CDR2 YYEKEE (reference sequence). DNA for the CDR3: TGTGCCAGCAGCTTGTCAGCAGCGAGCTATGGCTACACCTTC. As protein: CASSLSAASYGYTF.

V usage is TRBV4-2 and J usage is TRBJ2-5; perhaps TRBD2 as D (6 bases). V was trimmed by 0 bases and J by 4 bases, leaving 15 bases between them. Germline loops: CDR1 LGHNA, CDR2 YNFKEQ. The CDR3 length is 16 residues. CDR3 nucleotides: TGTGCCAGCAGCCAAGATAAAGGAGGAGGGCGAGAGACCCAGTACTTC. Translation gives CASSQDKGGGRETQYF.

V is TRBV5-1 and J is TRBJ1-4; possibly TRBD1 for D (6 bases). Germline V gene data show CDR1 as SGHRS and CDR2 as YFSETQ. The CDR3 has 15 amino acids. Trimming took off 2 bases at V and 1 base at J, with 9 bases between the two ends. CDR3: CASSFTTGTNEKLFF. CDR3 coding DNA: TGCGCCAGCAGCTTTACGACAGGAACTAATGAAAAACTGTTTTTT.

This clone was picked up a small number of times. The chain combines TRBV30 with TRBJ1-6; D remains ambiguous. V lost 4 bases to trimming and J lost 5 bases, with 9 bases between them. There are 13 residues in the CDR3. Germline values: CDR1 GTSNPN, CDR2 SVGIG (reference sequence). CDR3 sequence (DNA): TGTGCCTGGATCGGGAGAAATAATTCACCCCTCCACTTT. Translating it yields CAWIGRNNSPLHF.

CDR3 coding DNA: TGCGCCAGCAGCTTGGCGGCAAGCGCCTACAATGAGCAGTTCTTC. Translation gives CASSLAASAYNEQFF. This chain connects TRBV5-1 to TRBJ2-1; D gene uncertain. Trimming pared 0 bases from V and 2 bases from J, leaving 9 bases between. There are 15 residues in the CDR3. Germline V gene sequence: CDR1 SGHRS, CDR2 YFSETQ.

This clone was detected only a few times. CDR3 sequence: CARSLVSKQLYNEQFF. DNA for the CDR3: TGTGCCAGAAGCTTAGTAAGCAAGCAACTCTACAATGAGCAGTTCTTC. The chain employs TRBV7-5 and TRBJ2-1; the table assigns TRBD2, which was not confirmed against the DNA. TRBV7-5 is a recognized pseudogene. The CDR3 runs to 16 residues.

The CDR3 here is CASSLTRLLITENTEAFF. DNA for the CDR3: TGTGCCAGCAGTTTAACCAGGTTGCTAATAACAGAGAACACTGAAGCTTTCTTT. V usage is TRBV28 and J usage is TRBJ1-1; D uncertain. CDR3 length: 18 amino acids. CDR1 and CDR2 (germline): MDHEN, SYDVKM. V lost 2 bases, J lost 1 base, and 20 bases lay in between.

This clone has a single count. This rearrangement joins TRBV6-5 to TRBJ1-5, with 7 bases lining up with TRBD1. Germline V gene lookup returns CDR1 MNHEY and CDR2 SVGAGI. CDR3 length: 16 residues. J lost 2 bases, V lost 2 bases, and 6 bases had no gene match. DNA of the CDR3: TGTGCCAGCAGTTACAGGGGGCGCAAGGGCAATCAGCCCCAGCATTTT. This gives the protein CASSYRGRKGNQPQHF.